The entry that follows covers one T cell receptor (beta chain) sequence. This entry comes from a study of blood T cell repertoires in COVID-19. Study information: The samples span acute and convalescent COVID-19 from the United States, Italy and Spain.

Methods used by the authors: Reference gene primer amplification gave estimated nucleated cell counts. Repertoires were generated with immunoSEQ multiplex PCR, while TCRdb's copy carries only in-frame clones and drops some. The V and J calls and clone size come from that table; D and trimming were worked out from the DNA. The table records about 200,000 clones, around nine tenths of them present only once. CDR3 length equals 15 residues. Trimming removed 5 bases at V and 7 bases at J, with 17 bases between. The germline V gene has CDR1 LNHDA and CDR2 SQIVND (reference sequence). The receptor was isolated from a man in his fifties with COVID-19, enrolled during active disease. The chain employs TRBV19 and TRBJ1-4; no definite D call. Sequenced input: peripheral blood. CDR3 in amino acids: CASSPDWGGGEKLFF. The CDR3 coding sequence is TGTGCCAGTAGTCCGGACTGGGGAGGTGGTGAAAAACTGTTTTTT.